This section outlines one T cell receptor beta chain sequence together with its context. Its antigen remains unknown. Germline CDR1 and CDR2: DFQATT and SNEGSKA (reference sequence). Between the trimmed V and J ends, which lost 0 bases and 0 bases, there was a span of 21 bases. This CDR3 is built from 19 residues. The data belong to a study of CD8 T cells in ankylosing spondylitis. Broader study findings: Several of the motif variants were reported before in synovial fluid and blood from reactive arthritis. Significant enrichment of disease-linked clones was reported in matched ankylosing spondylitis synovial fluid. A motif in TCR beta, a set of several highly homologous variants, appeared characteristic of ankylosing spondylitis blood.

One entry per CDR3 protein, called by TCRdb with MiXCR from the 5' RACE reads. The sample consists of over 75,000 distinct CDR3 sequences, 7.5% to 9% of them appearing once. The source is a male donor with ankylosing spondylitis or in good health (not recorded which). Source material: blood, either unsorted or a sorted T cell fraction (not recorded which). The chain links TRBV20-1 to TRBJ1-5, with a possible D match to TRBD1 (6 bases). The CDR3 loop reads CSAREVSQAQGHSNQPQHF. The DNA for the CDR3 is TGCAGTGCTAGAGAAGTTTCGCAGGCGCAGGGGCATAGCAATCAGCCCCAGCATTTT.